One T cell receptor (beta chain) is described in this entry. The data are from a study of technical replicates of blood from several donors. Clones were read by immunoSEQ multiplex PCR, and TCRdb kept only the in-frame ones, dropping some. The sample contains 75,000 to 90,000 clones, 96% of which appear only once. Germline CDR1 is ENHRY and CDR2 is SYGVKD. CDR3 length: 13 residues. V shed 1 base and J shed 3 bases, with 6 bases lying between them. This receptor was identified in a human donor in good health. The chain has TRBV10-3 and TRBJ2-5; the D gene is possibly TRBD2 (5 bases). Input material: T cells isolated from PBMCs. In nucleotides, the CDR3 is TGTGCCATCAGTGAGTACGGGGAAGAGACCCAGTACTTC. Protein: CAISEYGEETQYF.